This T cell receptor (beta chain) was sequenced in a study of blood T cells in healthy people across ages. Study-level information: About one barcoded beta molecule per two T cells was captured by template switching.

A second roughly 6 to 11 cycle PCR used barcoded and J-beta primers. TCRdb passed the 5' RACE reads through MiXCR, listing each CDR3 protein once. The sample has hundreds of thousands of distinct CDR3 sequences; about a third are singletons. With 8 bases clipped from V and 13 bases from J, the junction kept 9 bases outside the gene matches. The CDR3 has 11 amino acids. Germline CDR1 and CDR2: DFQATT and SNEGSKA (reference sequence). This clonotype originated in a woman older than 75 in good health. The sequencing sample was made of blood. This sequence joins TRBV20-1 and TRBJ2-4, with 9 bases that match TRBD1. In DNA, the CDR3 is TGCAGTCCACAGGGGGCGCGGGAGCAGTACTTC. Protein sequence: CSPQGAREQYF.